The present T cell receptor beta chain was sequenced within a study of CD8 T cells in Susac syndrome. Overall study findings and caveats: An acknowledgment was made by the study that its TCR sequencing and HLA analysis involved relatively few individuals.

Of note for this clonotype: Its cognate antigen is unknown.

Random-hexamer reverse transcription was applied to roughly 0.45 to 1 ug RNA. An immunoSEQ multiplex PCR generated amplified TCR beta CDR3 products spanning 54 Vbeta and 13 Jbeta. TCRdb re-called the immunoSEQ multiplex PCR reads through MiXCR, storing one row per CDR3 protein. The data show fewer than 65,000 distinct CDR3 sequences, roughly 92% seen once. The CDR3 extends over 15 amino acids. Trimming took 3 bases from V and 1 from J, leaving 12 bases between them. CD8+ and CD4+ T cells from blood underwent TCR beta sequencing. The clonotype was recovered from a human donor in good health. The sample taken for sequencing was CD8+ T cells from PBMCs. The chain has TRBV12-3 or TRBV12-4 and TRBJ2-5; tentatively, D is TRBD2 (6 bases). CDR3 bases: TGTGCCAGCAGTTTTGTCGGCGGGACCCAAGAGACCCAGTACTTC. Encoded protein: CASSFVGGTQETQYF.